A single sample gave rise to the 14 T cell receptor beta chains below, sequenced in a study of cytomegalovirus exposure and HLA in healthy donors (dated by TCRdb to about 2017). The protocol used for the library was the immunoSEQ multiplex PCR assay. TCRdb carries this immuneACCESS record with in-frame sequences only. Its versions omit some clonotypes, under half of them owing to an unresolved V gene in the studies checked, with the rest unexplained. The sample contains about 140,000 clones, less than 95% of them found a single time. The biggest ten clones account for less than 2% of the sample. The source material was PBMCs. These receptors originate from a man between 18 and 35 years old in good health and CMV-seropositive.

CDR3 protein: CASSLVDSYTGELFF. DNA of the CDR3: TGCGCCAGCAGCTTGGTAGACAGCTACACCGGGGAGCTGTTTTTT. The chain carries TRBV5-1 and TRBJ2-2; possibly TRBD1 for D (5 bases). The CDR3 runs 15 residues. Germline V gives CDR1 SGHRS, CDR2 YFSETQ. V lost 0 bases and J 3 bases, leaving 9 bases between the germline ends.

This clone was observed a few times. For the CDR3, the DNA is TGCGCCAGCAGTGACAGGGGTCGTGGCTACACCTTC. It codes for CASSDRGRGYTF. The gene calls are TRBV5-1 and TRBJ1-2, with 8 bases fitting TRBD1. After removal of 5 bases from V and 7 bases from J, the junction contained 4 bases not matched to a gene. Germline V gives CDR1 SGHRS, CDR2 YFSETQ. This CDR3 has 12 amino acids.

The rearrangement uses TRBV5-1 and TRBJ2-7, with D perhaps TRBD2 (5 bases). The V and J ends lost 0 bases and 5 bases respectively, with 12 bases between them. The length of the CDR3 is 14 residues. The germline V gene encodes CDR1 SGHRS and CDR2 YFSETQ. CDR3 DNA sequence: TGCGCCAGCAGCTTGGGGGGAGAGGTCGACGAGCAGTACTTC. Translated: CASSLGGEVDEQYF.

This chain uses TRBV29-1 with TRBJ2-4, with TRBD2 matching over 7 bases. J lost 5 bases, V lost 5 bases, and 12 bases had no gene match. The germline V gene has CDR1 SQVTM and CDR2 ANQGSEA. The CDR3 is 15 residues long. The DNA of the CDR3 is TGCAGCGTTTTATTACTAGCGCTTGGGGAAAACATTCAGTACTTC. Amino acid sequence: CSVLLLALGENIQYF.

V and J are TRBV7-9 and TRBJ2-1; TRBD2 agrees at 12 bases. There are 19 residues in the CDR3. The junction had 15 bases not matched to a gene; V was cut back by 5 bases and J by 4 bases. Germline values: CDR1 SEHNR, CDR2 FQNEAQ (reference sequence). The CDR3 loop reads CASSVKVLAGGPAYNEQFF. The CDR3 DNA reads as TGTGCCAGCAGCGTAAAGGTGCTAGCGGGAGGGCCCGCGTACAATGAGCAGTTCTTC.

The count of this clone is one. This chain connects TRBV7-2 to TRBJ2-7, with D perhaps matching TRBD1 (8 bases). This CDR3 spans 14 amino acids. Trimming left V 4 bases short and J 2 bases short, with 12 bases between. Germline V gene data show CDR1 as SGHTA and CDR2 as FQGNSA. CDR3 sequence: CASSSQGGAYEQYF. The CDR3, as DNA: TGTGCCAGCAGCTCACAGGGGGGGGCCTACGAGCAGTACTTC.

J is TRBJ2-2 and V is TRBV9, with 7 bases fitting TRBD2. With V trimmed by 1 base and J by 7 bases, 7 bases remained unmatched. CDR1 and CDR2 (germline): SGDLS, YYNGEE. This CDR3 region has 15 residues. CDR3 DNA sequence: TGTGCCAGCAGCGTACGGAGCGGGGTGAGCGGGGAGCTGTTTTTT. The encoded protein is CASSVRSGVSGELFF.

The rearrangement uses TRBV5-5 and TRBJ2-3; D remains unclear. The CDR3 has 14 residues. Trimming shortened V by 1 base and J by 2 bases, and 8 bases separated the two germline ends. The germline gives CDR1 SGHKS, CDR2 YYEKEE (reference sequence). In nucleotides, the CDR3 is TGTGCCAGCAGCTTGATGGCTTCCACAGATACGCAGTATTTT. Translating gives CASSLMASTDTQYF.

The V call is TRBV28, the J call TRBJ2-7, with a possible D match to TRBD2 (7 bases). The CDR3 is 15 amino acids. Germline CDR1 and CDR2: MDHEN and SYDVKM. V lost 2 bases to trimming and J lost 4 bases, with 15 bases between them. The CDR3 reads CASSLVEGGVYEQYF. CDR3 bases: TGTGCCAGCAGTTTAGTAGAGGGGGGGGTTTACGAGCAGTACTTC.

The chain recombines TRBV7-9 with TRBJ2-1, with TRBD2 identical over 12 bases. Trimming took 1 base from V and 8 from J; bases not matched to a gene: 3. Germline V CDR1 and CDR2: SEHNR, FQNEAQ (reference sequence). There are 15 residues in the CDR3. CDR3 loop: CASSLGLAGVYEQFF. DNA for the CDR3: TGTGCCAGCAGCTTAGGACTAGCGGGAGTTTATGAGCAGTTCTTC.

The V gene is TRBV27, the J gene TRBJ1-6; D call uncertain. V was trimmed by 3 bases and J by 5 bases, leaving 8 bases between them. The CDR3 contains 14 residues. CDR1 and CDR2 from the germline V gene are MNHEY and SMNVEV (reference sequence). The CDR3 reads CASSFSRDNSPLHF. The CDR3 nucleotides read TGTGCCAGCAGTTTTTCGCGGGATAATTCACCCCTCCACTTT.

The J gene is TRBJ2-7, the V gene TRBV5-1, with TRBD1 matching over 9 bases. Germline CDR1 reads SGHRS; CDR2 reads YFSETQ. V gave up 2 bases and J gave up 6 bases; unmatched junction bases: 9. This CDR3 has 15 amino acids. In nucleotides, the CDR3 is TGCGCCAGCAGCTTACTCCGGGACAGGGAGGGCGAGCAGTACTTC. Residues: CASSLLRDREGEQYF.

The chain carries TRBV29-1 and TRBJ2-2; D may be TRBD2 (5 bases). This CDR3 is built from 15 residues. CDR1 and CDR2 (germline): SQVTM, ANQGSEA. Trimming took 1 base from V and 0 from J, leaving 9 bases between them. The CDR3 here is CSVEGSGTNTGELFF. CDR3 nucleotides: TGCAGCGTTGAAGGGAGCGGCACGAACACCGGGGAGCTGTTTTTT.

The chain's CDR3 is CASSSDRHRDGYTF. The CDR3 DNA reads TGTGCCAGCAGCTCGGACAGGCACCGGGATGGCTACACCTTC. J is TRBJ1-2 and V is TRBV7-9; the match to TRBD1 covers 7 bases. V shed 4 bases and J 6 bases; nucleotides not matched to a gene: 8. This CDR3 is 14 amino acids long. Germline values: CDR1 SEHNR, CDR2 FQNEAQ (reference sequence).